This T cell receptor (delta chain) originates from a study of gamma-delta T cells after stem cell transplantation. The germline V gene has CDR1 GEAIGNYY and CDR2 EKD. The CDR3 spans 18 residues. V was shortened by 1 base and J by 0 bases, with 20 bases between the two germline ends. TCRdb redid the clone calls on the RT-PCR reads with CATT. The data show several thousand delta-chain clones, about 23% seen once. Note on this clone: The TCRdb record carries a much larger clone's protein, which differs from this DNA's translation at residue 6; a read error is the likely cause, and the protein listed here is the DNA translation.

The rearrangement joins TRDV2 to TRDJ1, with D perhaps being TRDD2 or TRDD3 (5 bases each). Sequencing was carried out using gamma-delta T cells. The receptor was derived from a human donor. It is not recorded whose cells these are; they may come from a transplant donor. Here the CDR3 reads CACDTALQAGKYTDKLIF. Here the CDR3 DNA reads TGTGCCTGTGACACGGCCCTACAGGCTGGGAAGTACACCGATAAACTCATCTTT.